The T cell receptor beta chain under discussion was sequenced for a study of Graves' ophthalmopathy and Graves' hyperthyroidism (dated by TCRdb to between 2018 and 2020). In the study overall: Peripheral blood was collected before any treatment was given, at the time of initial diagnosis. An independent validation cohort comprised around 19 hyperthyroidism patients and about 16 patients who later progressed from hyperthyroidism to ophthalmopathy. To explore V-J signatures that distinguish ophthalmopathy from hyperthyroidism, a discovery set of about a hundred patients was enrolled, made up of approximately 45 with ophthalmopathy and some 58 with stable hyperthyroidism. In more than five hyperthyroidism patients, the T-cell repertoires found in thyroid tissue were compared with those found in blood. Once sampling was done, hyperthyroidism patients were given methimazole at a starting dose of 30 mg daily, while ophthalmopathy patients were given high-dose intravenous methylprednisolone. For training and testing, the approximately 97 patients in the discovery cohort were randomly divided in a 7:3 ratio. In total, some 130 blood samples were TCR-sequenced: around 42 ophthalmopathy, some 75 hyperthyroidism and approximately 17 hyperthyroidism-to-ophthalmopathy patients. To tell Graves' ophthalmopathy apart from Graves' hyperthyroidism, and to predict which patients would progress to ophthalmopathy, the study relied on TCR beta repertoire signatures.

This clonotype showed up many times. Its binding antigen is unknown. No base qualities exist here, and no much larger clone lies one base off it. Study-level results and caveats: Most expanded thyroid clonotypes with a frequency above 0.001 also appeared in blood, which suggests that blood repertoires may reflect the immune response in the thyroid. Ophthalmopathy was separated from stable hyperthyroidism by the 13-signature model with more than 85% sensitivity and less than 82% specificity in cross-validation and with 80%/75% in the test set. Sample size was not predetermined statistically, and investigators were not blinded to group allocation. In validation, the model predicted ophthalmopathy progression with over 60% sensitivity and 72.22% specificity; roughly 11 predicted patients were CT-confirmed with GO in a median of 6.5 months.

Ophthalmopathy patients were characterized by moderately to severely active disease, a Clinical Activity Score of at least 3, a NOSPECS grade of at least 4, and a disease duration under 3 months. Patients with other autoimmune diseases, uncontrolled infections, pregnancy or lactation were excluded. Diagnosis was based on clinical symptoms, serum thyroxine, TRAb, thyroid ultrasound and orbital computed tomography. Using Ficoll-Paque density gradient centrifugation, PBMCs were isolated from over 8.5 ml of fresh peripheral blood. Total RNA was extracted using Trizol reagent, and RNA quality was checked on an Agilent 2100 Bioanalyzer. The CDR3 has 19 amino acids, counting the end cysteine and phenylalanine. Here the CDR3 DNA is all that survives: 57 bases in frame from base 1. CDR1 is given as MDHEN and CDR2 as SYDVKM, both from the germline V gene. Relative to germline, V is missing 5 bases and J is missing 2 bases, with 17 bases of the junction outside any gene match.

For repertoire sequencing, the TCR beta CDR3 regions were amplified from RNA transcripts. A first-round RT-PCR used HTBI primers with the Qiagen OneStep RT-PCR kit, followed by a second-round multiplex PCR, size selection and purification. Libraries were sequenced on an Illumina HiSeq2000 using paired-end 100 bp reads. The study's processing was this. SOAPnuke was used to process the reads, throwing out any read that had adapters, had uncalled bases, had a mean Phred below 15, or lacked an exact constant-primer or identifier match. COPE v1.2.5 was used to merge high-quality paired reads. Clonotypes were defined as unique nucleotide sequences and were aligned to IMGT TRB V, D and J references using MiTCR v1.1. The analysis was limited to V-J combinations with a frequency above 0.0001, which together covered approximately 99% of the repertoires. For each V-J combination, a TCR clonal expansion and chaos score was defined as F50 clonal expansion divided by the chaos observed in the TCRdist matrix. Welch's t-statistics and random forest were used to reduce the features to about a dozen V-J combinations, which were then used as input to a naive Bayes classifier. Thyroid-blood repertoire similarity was quantified with the Morisita-Horn index. The raw public data were reprocessed by TCRdb itself: fastp quality trimming at Q25, MiXCR clonotype calling, in-frame beta chains only. Each CDR3 protein gets just one entry, which takes the most common genes and DNA from the rows behind it. TCRdb assigned the V and J calls; the authors' analysis was not used. The sample table shows 360,000 or so distinct CDR3 sequences, and about a sixth are seen once. 1.6% of the sample lies in the top ten.

Specimen: peripheral blood. The rearranged chain carries TRBV28 and TRBJ1-5, with TRBD1 identical over 8 junction bases. This sequence was found in a woman aged 18-30 years with Graves' ophthalmopathy. Donor details come from another sample of the same person, matched by shared clones. The sequence in DNA is TGTGCCAGCAGTCAGAATCGGGACAGGCTCTTGCCGGGCAATCAGCCCCAGCATTTT. Its translation is CASSQNRDRLLPGNQPQHF.